This section outlines one T cell receptor beta chain sequence together with its context. This entry belongs to a study of T cells in Graves' hyperthyroidism and ophthalmopathy. The CDR3 regions of TCR beta were amplified from RNA transcripts. First-round RT-PCR targeting the TCR CDR3 was performed with the HTBI primer set. From the multiplex PCR reads, TCRdb called clonotypes with MiXCR, one entry per CDR3 protein. The repertoire holds about 420,000 distinct CDR3 sequences, with approximately 14% as singletons. Per germline, CDR1 MDHEN and CDR2 SYDVKM. Deletions cut 4 bases from V and 11 bases from J, with 11 bases between. The length of the CDR3 is 11 residues. Orbital computed tomography, thyroid ultrasound, serum thyroxine and TRAb, and clinical symptoms together informed the diagnoses. It was around 11 ml of fresh peripheral blood that supplied the PBMCs.

This chain links TRBV28 with TRBJ1-1; the D is unclear. The source material was blood. This clonotype was obtained from a young woman with Graves' hyperthyroidism. The CDR3 region is CASSWAQRAFF. The CDR3 DNA reads TGTGCCAGCAGTTGGGCCCAACGGGCTTTCTTT.